This TCR beta chain was captured in a study of T-cell reconstitution after alpha-beta-depleted transplantation in children. This clonotype was counted a few times. Antigen: not known. J gave up 6 bases and V 3 bases, and 8 bases lay outside the gene matches. Germline V gene data show CDR1 as SGHRS and CDR2 as YFSETQ. CDR3 length: 14 amino acids. This sample's TCRbeta library carried unique molecular identifier barcodes. Each CDR3 protein gets one entry after TCRdb re-called the PCR reads with MiXCR. The sample has over 200,000 distinct CDR3 sequences, roughly 18% seen once. Notes on the study in general: Most T-cell counts and diversity one year after the transplant came from T cells that were newly produced. Two months or so post-transplant, alpha-beta T cells reportedly derived from several hundred expanded graft clones. Surviving thymic progenitors and recipient T cells were the source of high TCRbeta diversity at day 60 in some patients.

Sample: PBMCs, mostly from graft donor cells, taken 360 days after TCRalphabeta/CD19-depleted stem cell transplant. This chain joins TRBV5-1 and TRBJ2-7; TRBD1 agrees at 8 bases. The receptor comes from a male patient aged 2-10 years who had a stem cell transplant for acute lymphoblastic leukemia, so the T cells may come from the graft donor. CDR3 DNA sequence: TGCGCCAGCAGCTGGGGCAGGGGGCGCGTCGAGCAGTACTTC. This codes for CASSWGRGRVEQYF.